Listed below are T cell receptor beta chains from one sample, sequenced in a study of cytotoxic CD8 clonotypes in ibrutinib-treated CLL. The method was immunoSEQ multiplex PCR; TCRdb's version includes in-frame clones alone and lacks a portion of them. Found here are some 81,000 clones, about four fifths of them singletons; the top ten hold approximately 4.4%. The sequencing used PBMCs, collected after 12 months of ibrutinib treatment. The receptors originated from a human donor with chronic lymphocytic leukemia. Both conserved end residues are part of each CDR3. The D gene is left open where the match is weak.

D gene: .; CDR3 length: 14; V gene: TRBV27; J gene: TRBJ1-6; CDR3 DNA: TGTGCCAGCAGTTTCCTGGGCCCCAGGGCACCCCTCCACTTT; CDR3 protein: CASSFLGPRAPLHF
D gene: TRBD2; CDR3 length: 14; V gene: TRBV10-3; J gene: TRBJ2-2; CDR3 DNA: TGTGCCATCAGGACTAGCCGGGACACCGGGGAGCTGTTTTTT; CDR3 protein: CAIRTSRDTGELFF
D gene: TRBD1; CDR3 length: 14; V gene: TRBV5-1; J gene: TRBJ1-2; CDR3 DNA: TGCGCCAGCAGCTCTCAGGACAGGGGGGGTGGCTACACCTTC; CDR3 protein: CASSSQDRGGGYTF
D gene: .; CDR3 length: 15; V gene: TRBV2; J gene: TRBJ2-5; CDR3 DNA: TGTGCCAGCAAGCCCCTGTTCGGAGGAGGAGAGACCCAGTACTTC; CDR3 protein: CASKPLFGGGETQYF
D gene: TRBD2; CDR3 length: 17; V gene: TRBV27; J gene: TRBJ2-1; CDR3 DNA: TGTGCCAGCAGTTTGAAGGGACTAGCGGGGGCACCCAATGAGCAGTTCTTC; CDR3 protein: CASSLKGLAGAPNEQFF
D gene: .; CDR3 length: 11; V gene: TRBV6-6; J gene: TRBJ1-1; CDR3 DNA: TGTGCCAGCAGTAGGGGGGGTGAAGCTTTCTTT; CDR3 protein: CASSRGGEAFF
D gene: .; CDR3 length: 14; V gene: TRBV10-3; J gene: TRBJ2-5; CDR3 DNA: TGTGCCATCAGTGATTGGCGAACCCAAGAGACCCAGTACTTC; CDR3 protein: CAISDWRTQETQYF
D gene: .; CDR3 length: 15; V gene: TRBV6-5; J gene: TRBJ1-6; CDR3 DNA: TGTGCCAGCAGTTACTGGGGGGGTGCGGGGGCACCCCTCCACTTT; CDR3 protein: CASSYWGGAGAPLHF
D gene: TRBD1; CDR3 length: 16; V gene: TRBV10-1; J gene: TRBJ1-2; CDR3 DNA: TGCGCCAGCAGTGGTCCCGGGACAGGGGGCGGGTATGGCTACACCTTC; CDR3 protein: CASSGPGTGGGYGYTF
D gene: .; CDR3 length: 16; V gene: TRBV18; J gene: TRBJ2-7; CDR3 DNA: TGTGCCAGCTCACCACCTTTTCCGCGGGACCCCTACGAGCAGTACTTC; CDR3 protein: CASSPPFPRDPYEQYF
D gene: .; CDR3 length: 14; V gene: TRBV7-2; J gene: TRBJ2-2; CDR3 DNA: TGTGCCAGCAGCTTAGGCAGGAACACCGGGGAGCTGTTTTTT; CDR3 protein: CASSLGRNTGELFF
D gene: TRBD1; CDR3 length: 14; V gene: TRBV19; J gene: TRBJ1-1; CDR3 DNA: TGTGCCAGTGACCCCCAGGGGGCATCCGCTGAAGCTTTCTTT; CDR3 protein: CASDPQGASAEAFF